The clone carrying this TCR beta chain was detected only a few times. This sample was taken from a study of identical twins. Trimming removed 3 bases from V and 5 bases from J, with 13 bases in between. Per the germline V gene, CDR1 is SQVTM and CDR2 is ANQGSEA. CDR3 length: 13 residues. Each CDR3 protein gets one entry after TCRdb re-called the 5' RACE reads with MiXCR. The sample has approximately 890,000 distinct CDR3 sequences; around an eighth are singletons. The sample was also linked to a second study, of yellow fever vaccine responses in identical twins.

The source material was PBMCs. J is TRBJ1-1 and V is TRBV29-1; TRBD1 might be the D (5 bases). The sequence came from a young woman in good health. CDR3 sequence (DNA): TGCAGCGTTGACAGGCAGGGTGGGACTGAAGCTTTCTTT. Translated: CSVDRQGGTEAFF.